These T cell receptor beta chains were read from a single sample in a study of cytomegalovirus exposure and HLA in healthy donors. Sequencing was performed with immunoSEQ multiplex PCR; in TCRdb, only in-frame clones are kept and a portion is missing. The sample holds 130,000 or so clones; about 84% are singletons and the top ten take 2.1%. Sequencing was performed on PBMCs. The receptors come from a woman in her twenties or thirties in good health and CMV-seronegative. Each CDR3 is given with its conserved first and last residue. Each record gives: J gene, clone size, D gene, V gene, CDR3 DNA, CDR3 protein. D genes are given only for firm matches. Size tells how often a clone was seen (once, few, many) or the class of an expanded clone, and some rows leave it out.

TRBJ2-1 | NA | TRBD1 | TRBV30 | TGTGCCTGGAGTGCCTACAGGGGCATGGAGCAGTTCTTC | CAWSAYRGMEQFF
TRBJ2-3 | NA | NA | TRBV7-9 | TGTGCCAGCAGCCTAAACAGGAGACCCTTCGCAGATACGCAGTATTTT | CASSLNRRPFADTQYF
TRBJ2-2 | NA | TRBD2 | TRBV10-1 | TGCGCCGCCGGGGGGGCCCCCTCAAGAAAGAACACCGGGGAGCTGTTTTTT | CAAGGAPSRKNTGELFF
TRBJ2-1 | NA | TRBD2 | TRBV7-6 | TGTGCCAGCAGCTTGCTCAGCCCGCGGAAACTAGCGGGGGTCGACAATGAGCAGTTCTTC | CASSLLSPRKLAGVDNEQFF
TRBJ2-4 | NA | NA | TRBV5-1 | TGCGCCAGCCCCTTCAGGGTACTAGCCAAAAACATTCAGTACTTC | CASPFRVLAKNIQYF
TRBJ2-5 | NA | NA | TRBV30 | TGTGCCTGGAGTGTAACCGTCGGGGTGACCCAGTACTTC | CAWSVTVGVTQYF
TRBJ1-4 | NA | NA | TRBV7-8 | TGTGCCAGCAGCTTAGGAGCGGGGCCTCGGGGTGAAAAACTGTTTTTT | CASSLGAGPRGEKLFF
TRBJ2-5 | NA | NA | TRBV10-3 | TGTGCCATCAGAAACCGGGGTGGGGAGACCCAGTACTTC | CAIRNRGGETQYF
TRBJ1-2 | NA | NA | TRBV20-1 | TGCAGTGCCGCGGTTGAGGCGGGCTACACCTTC | CSAAVEAGYTF
TRBJ1-3 | NA | NA | TRBV19 | TGTGCCAGTAGTATAGGAGGGAGTCGGGGAAACACCATATATTTT | CASSIGGSRGNTIYF
TRBJ2-7 | NA | NA | TRBV5-4 | TGTGCCAGCAGCAAAGGTCTAGAGATTTCGAGGGAGCAGTACTTC | CASSKGLEISREQYF
TRBJ1-2 | NA | TRBD1 | TRBV2 | TGTGCCAGCTTACTAGAGGGACAGGGGGTGCCTTCCACCTTC | CASLLEGQGVPSTF
TRBJ1-5 | NA | NA | TRBV6-6 | TGTGCCAGCAGTCCACAGGGAGATCAGCCCCAGCATTTT | CASSPQGDQPQHF
TRBJ2-5 | NA | TRBD1 | TRBV6-1 | TGTGCCAGCTCAACAGGGGCGGAGACCCAGTACTTC | CASSTGAETQYF
TRBJ2-5 | NA | NA | TRBV5-4 | TGTGCCAGCAGTCAAGGGGGTGGGGAGACCCAGTACTTC | CASSQGGGETQYF
TRBJ2-2 | NA | TRBD2 | TRBV6-5 | TGTGCCAGCAGTTACTCTTCTAGCGGCGGCACCGGGGAGCTGTTTTTT | CASSYSSSGGTGELFF
TRBJ2-3 | once | TRBD2 | TRBV2 | TGTGCCAGCAGTGAAAACAGCGGGGGGCTTAGCACAGATACGCAGTATTTT | CASSENSGGLSTDTQYF
TRBJ2-7 | NA | TRBD1 | TRBV4-2 | TGTGCCAGCAGCCAAGAAAGGGACAGCTCCTACGAGCAGTACTTC | CASSQERDSSYEQYF
TRBJ2-1 | once | TRBD2 | TRBV9 | TGTGCCAGCAGCCCCCGACTAGCGGGGGGCTCCAGCTCCTACAATGAGCAGTTCTTC | CASSPRLAGGSSSYNEQFF
TRBJ2-1 | NA | TRBD2 | TRBV11-3 | TGTGCCAGCAGCCCCCGACTAGCGGGGGGGCTTTACAATGAGCAGTTCTTC | CASSPRLAGGLYNEQFF
TRBJ1-6 | NA | NA | TRBV10-3 | TGTGCCATCAGTGAGCCCAGGTATAATTCACCCCTCCACTTT | CAISEPRYNSPLHF
TRBJ1-6 | NA | TRBD1 | TRBV15 | TGTGCCACCAACCCGGACAGGGTGAATTCACCCCTCCACTTT | CATNPDRVNSPLHF
TRBJ1-5 | NA | NA | TRBV6-6 | TGTGCCAGCAGCCCGACAAAAAGTAGCAATCAGCCCCAGCATTTT | CASSPTKSSNQPQHF
TRBJ2-7 | many | NA | TRBV7-3 | TGTGCCAGCAGCTTACGTAGGGGGGGCGAGCAGTACTTC | CASSLRRGGEQYF
TRBJ1-1 | NA | TRBD1 | TRBV6-5 | TGTGCCAGCAGCCCACAGGGGCAGAACACTGAAGCTTTCTTT | CASSPQGQNTEAFF
TRBJ1-1 | NA | NA | TRBV6-5 | TGTGCCAGCAGTACCGGGAGTACTGAAGCTTTCTTT | CASSTGSTEAFF
TRBJ2-7 | NA | NA | TRBV6-5 | TGTGCCAGCAGTTTCCGACAGGAAGCCTACGAGCAGTACTTC | CASSFRQEAYEQYF
TRBJ2-7 | once | TRBD1 | TRBV6-5 | TGTGCCAGCACGGGGACAGACTCCTACGAGCAGTACTTC | CASTGTDSYEQYF
TRBJ2-1 | NA | TRBD2 | TRBV29-1 | TGCAGCGTTGAAGATCAGCTAGCGGGGGAGTATGAGCAGTTCTTC | CSVEDQLAGEYEQFF
TRBJ2-7 | NA | TRBD2 | TRBV4-1 | TGCGCCAGCAGCCAACTGACTAGCAGGAGGATCTACGAGCAGTACTTC | CASSQLTSRRIYEQYF
TRBJ1-2 | NA | NA | TRBV5-1 | TGCGCCAGCAGCTTGTATCCGGGGTCTAACTATGGCTACACCTTC | CASSLYPGSNYGYTF
TRBJ1-5 | NA | NA | TRBV7-9 | TGTGCCAGCAGCTTCCTCGGTAGCAATCAGCCCCAGCATTTT | CASSFLGSNQPQHF
TRBJ2-7 | NA | NA | TRBV11-3 | TGTGCCAGCAGCTTGGGCTTCTACGAGCAGTACTTC | CASSLGFYEQYF
TRBJ2-7 | once | NA | TRBV6-4 | TGTGCCGGAACCCTCAGGGCAGGGAACGAGCAGTACTTC | CAGTLRAGNEQYF
TRBJ1-1 | once | NA | TRBV2 | TGTGCCAGCAGGGTTGACAGGTACAGGACTGAAGCTTTCTTT | CASRVDRYRTEAFF
TRBJ1-1 | NA | TRBD1 | TRBV7-2 | TGTGCCAGCAGCTACACGTCCGGACAGGGGAACACTGAAGCTTTCTTT | CASSYTSGQGNTEAFF
TRBJ2-7 | NA | NA | TRBV2 | TGTGCCAGCGAGCCGGGACACCAGACCTACGAGCAGTACTTC | CASEPGHQTYEQYF
TRBJ2-1 | NA | NA | TRBV5-6 | TGTGCCAGCAGTTTGCGGGGTATTGAGCAGTTCTTC | CASSLRGIEQFF
TRBJ1-5 | NA | NA | TRBV4-1 | TGCGCCAGCAGCCAGGAACAGTCGAAGCCCCAGCATTTT | CASSQEQSKPQHF
TRBJ1-3 | NA | TRBD1 | TRBV28 | TGTGCCAGCAGTGATGGACAGGTCCTCTCTGGAAACACCATATATTTT | CASSDGQVLSGNTIYF
TRBJ2-1 | NA | TRBD2 | TRBV25-1 | TGTGCCACCTCTCGGAGCGGGGGGCATGAGCAGTTCTTC | CATSRSGGHEQFF
TRBJ2-7 | NA | TRBD2 | TRBV11-1 | TGTGCCAGCAGCGTCGGCGGGGGGTCAACCTACGAGCAGTACTTC | CASSVGGGSTYEQYF
TRBJ2-5 | NA | TRBD2 | TRBV14 | TGTGCCAGCAGCCAAGTGCGGGGGGCCCAAGAGACCCAGTACTTC | CASSQVRGAQETQYF
TRBJ2-7 | NA | TRBD2 | TRBV7-2 | TGTGCCAGCAGTAATAGCGGGGGGGCATACGAGCAGTACTTC | CASSNSGGAYEQYF
TRBJ1-6 | NA | NA | TRBV13 | TGTGCCAGCAGCTTAGGTCAGGGAGGGTCACCCCTCCACTTT | CASSLGQGGSPLHF
TRBJ2-7 | NA | NA | TRBV28 | TGTGCCAGCAGTATCGAGCAGGGTCTATCCTACGAGCAGTACTTC | CASSIEQGLSYEQYF
TRBJ2-4 | NA | NA | TRBV19 | TGTGCCAGTAGTGAGCAGGTCACCAAAAACATTCAGTACTTC | CASSEQVTKNIQYF
TRBJ1-2 | NA | TRBD1 | TRBV2 | TGTGCCAGTATCGACAGGGACGATGGCTATGGCTACACCTTC | CASIDRDDGYGYTF
TRBJ1-2 | NA | TRBD1 | TRBV6-5 | TGTGCCAGCAGGGATTCCGGGACAGGGGGCTATGGCTACACCTTC | CASRDSGTGGYGYTF
TRBJ2-2 | NA | TRBD1 | TRBV9 | TGTGCCAGCAGCGTAGGTGGATTGGGGACAGGAAAGACCGGGGAGCTGTTTTTT | CASSVGGLGTGKTGELFF